Listed below are T cell receptor beta chains from one sample, sequenced in a study of blood T cell repertoires in COVID-19. Libraries were prepared by immunoSEQ multiplex PCR; TCRdb keeps only in-frame clonotypes and omits some of them. This table has about 200,000 clones, 92% appearing once. Sequenced sample: peripheral blood. The receptor source for this set is a man in his 60s with COVID-19, enrolled during active disease. Each CDR3 is given with its conserved first and last residue. The order of the fields is V gene, D gene, J gene, CDR3 protein, CDR3 DNA. D genes are given only for firm matches.

TRBV30	-	TRBJ1-2	CAWSSLFLYGYTF	TGTGCCTGGTCGTCCCTTTTTCTCTATGGCTACACCTTC
TRBV7-9	-	TRBJ2-3	CASSLASGTDTQYF	TGTGCCAGCAGCTTAGCTAGCGGCACAGATACGCAGTATTTT
TRBV3-1/TRBV3-2	-	TRBJ1-1	CASRPGFNTEAFF	TGTGCCAGCAGGCCAGGTTTCAACACTGAAGCTTTCTTT
TRBV15	TRBD1	TRBJ1-4	CATNRGDNEKLFF	TGTGCCACGAACAGGGGCGATAATGAAAAACTGTTTTTT
TRBV15	-	TRBJ1-3	CATSRDSGFLSGNTIYF	TGTGCCACCAGCAGAGATTCAGGGTTCCTCTCTGGAAACACCATATATTTT
TRBV19	TRBD1	TRBJ1-4	CASSLGQGYEKLFF	TGTGCCAGTAGTTTGGGACAGGGGTATGAAAAACTGTTTTTT
TRBV3-1/TRBV3-2	TRBD2	TRBJ2-4	CASSQSSGGGANIQYF	TGTGCCAGCAGCCAATCAAGCGGGGGGGGAGCAAACATTCAGTACTTC
TRBV6-5	-	TRBJ2-2	CASGIHIRQTGELFF	TGTGCCAGCGGTATCCACATCCGCCAGACCGGGGAGCTGTTTTTT
TRBV3-1/TRBV3-2	TRBD1	TRBJ2-2	CASSRTGTGELFF	TGTGCCAGCAGCCGGACAGGGACCGGGGAGCTGTTTTTT
TRBV9	-	TRBJ1-2	CASSPIGYGYTF	TGTGCCAGCAGCCCAATCGGCTATGGCTACACCTTC
TRBV18	TRBD1	TRBJ1-5	CASSRTTGTGGTQPQHF	TGTGCCAGCTCAAGGACTACGGGGACAGGGGGCACCCAGCCCCAGCATTTT
TRBV15	-	TRBJ2-1	CATSRPILGGNEQFF	TGTGCCACCAGCAGACCCATACTAGGAGGCAATGAGCAGTTCTTC
TRBV20-1	-	TRBJ2-1	CSASFGSSYNEQFF	TGCAGTGCTAGTTTCGGGAGCTCCTACAATGAGCAGTTCTTC
TRBV5-4	TRBD1	TRBJ2-3	CASSLGQGAEDTQYF	TGTGCCAGCAGCTTGGGACAGGGGGCCGAAGATACGCAGTATTTT
TRBV4-1	-	TRBJ1-2	CASPLNRASNYGYTF	TGCGCCAGTCCCCTCAACAGGGCCTCTAACTATGGCTACACCTTC
TRBV7-9	TRBD1	TRBJ1-1	CASSLQGGSAFF	TGTGCCAGCAGCTTACAGGGGGGATCAGCTTTCTTT
TRBV6-5	-	TRBJ2-7	CASRDQGYEQYF	TGTGCCAGCAGAGACCAGGGCTACGAGCAGTACTTC
TRBV3-1/TRBV3-2	-	TRBJ1-2	CASSLTAGDYGYTF	TGTGCCAGCAGCCTCACGGCGGGTGACTATGGCTACACCTTC